The clone carrying this T cell receptor (beta chain) was observed once. This sample was included in a study of control samples from healthy donors and cancer patients. Clones were sequenced by immunoSEQ multiplex PCR, and TCRdb holds only the in-frame ones, with some missing. The profile shows tens of thousands of clones, approximately 90% of them singletons. The CDR3 loop spans 16 amino acids. CDR1 SGDLS and CDR2 YYNGEE come from the germline V gene. J was trimmed by 5 bases and V by 1 base; bases with no gene match: 11. The V gene is TRBV9, the J gene TRBJ1-2; TRBD1 agrees at 7 bases. Specimen: PBMCs. The clonotype comes from a man aged 25 to 45 with colorectal cancer. The DNA of the CDR3 is TGTGCCAGCAGCGTAAGCACCAGGGGGGGCCCTTATGGCTACACCTTC. Translating gives CASSVSTRGGPYGYTF.